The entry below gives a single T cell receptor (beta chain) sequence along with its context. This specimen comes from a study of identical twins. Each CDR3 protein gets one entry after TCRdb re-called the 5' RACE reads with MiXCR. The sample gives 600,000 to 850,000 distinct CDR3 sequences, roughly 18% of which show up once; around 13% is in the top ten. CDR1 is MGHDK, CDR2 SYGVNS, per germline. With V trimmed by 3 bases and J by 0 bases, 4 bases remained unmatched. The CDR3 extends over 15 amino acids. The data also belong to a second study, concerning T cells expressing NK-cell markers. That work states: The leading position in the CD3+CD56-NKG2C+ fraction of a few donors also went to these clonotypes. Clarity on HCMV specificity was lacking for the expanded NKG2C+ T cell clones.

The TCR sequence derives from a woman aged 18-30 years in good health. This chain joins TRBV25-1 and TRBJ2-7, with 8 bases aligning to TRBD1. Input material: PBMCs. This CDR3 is CASSERTGISYEQYF. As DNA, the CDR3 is TGTGCCAGCAGTGAGCGGACAGGGATCTCCTACGAGCAGTACTTC.